The sequence of this T cell receptor beta chain was determined in a study of CXCR3-negative and CXCR3-positive naive CD8 T cells. Study-wide context: Sequencing yielded 150 million or so TRB reads, roughly 1.5 +/- 0.3 million per library. Study-level points and caveats: Relative to CXCR3-negative naive cells, CXCR3-positive naive cells had more hydrophobic TRB CDR3s. Cryopreserved cells partially lost CXCR3 expression, and fresh PBMCs were used in most assays. Naive subsets had comparable surface CD5, so TRB CDR3 properties gauged TCR strength.

The CDR3 totals 15 residues. From germline, CDR1 is LNHDA and CDR2 SQIVND (reference sequence). On this clonotype itself: The antigen is undetermined.

Preparation of TRB cDNA libraries relied on 5' RACE carrying UMI labels. TCRdb reprocessed the 5' RACE reads and keeps a single row for each CDR3 protein, giving no DNA. The specimen's table records 120,000 or so distinct CDR3 sequences. The clonotype originates from a human donor in good health. Some clones in this sample may be carry-over from other donors' samples. Input material: naive CXCR3+ CD8+ T cells from blood. Sample subset: CD45RO-CCR7+CD27+CD95- naive CD8+ T cells expressing CXCR3 (TNR3+). The chain has TRBV19 and TRBJ2-2; TCRdb outputs TRBD1, but without DNA this stays unchecked. The CDR3 region is CASSPQGWDTGELFF.